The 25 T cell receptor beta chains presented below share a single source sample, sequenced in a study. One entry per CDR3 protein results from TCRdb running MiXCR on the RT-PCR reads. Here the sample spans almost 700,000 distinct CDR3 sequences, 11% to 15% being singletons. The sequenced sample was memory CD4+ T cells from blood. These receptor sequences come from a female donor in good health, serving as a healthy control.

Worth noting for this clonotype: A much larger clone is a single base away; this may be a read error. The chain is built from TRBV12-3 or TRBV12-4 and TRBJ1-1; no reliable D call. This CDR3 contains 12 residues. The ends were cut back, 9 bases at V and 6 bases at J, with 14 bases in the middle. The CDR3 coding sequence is TGTGCCAGTAAGTTTATGGTCTCTGAAGCTTTCTTT. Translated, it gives CASKFMVSEAFF.

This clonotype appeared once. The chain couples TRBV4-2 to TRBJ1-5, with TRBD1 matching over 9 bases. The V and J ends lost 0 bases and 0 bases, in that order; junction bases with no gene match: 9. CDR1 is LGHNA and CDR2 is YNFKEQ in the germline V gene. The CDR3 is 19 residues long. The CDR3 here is CASSQEVGQGPLSNQPQHF. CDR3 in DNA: TGTGCCAGCAGCCAAGAGGTGGGACAGGGTCCCCTTAGCAATCAGCCCCAGCATTTT.

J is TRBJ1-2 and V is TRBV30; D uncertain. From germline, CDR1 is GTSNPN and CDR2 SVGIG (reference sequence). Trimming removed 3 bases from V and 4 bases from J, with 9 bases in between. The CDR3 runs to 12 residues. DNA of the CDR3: TGTGCCTGGAGCCGGGGATCCTATGGCTACACCTTC. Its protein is CAWSRGSYGYTF.

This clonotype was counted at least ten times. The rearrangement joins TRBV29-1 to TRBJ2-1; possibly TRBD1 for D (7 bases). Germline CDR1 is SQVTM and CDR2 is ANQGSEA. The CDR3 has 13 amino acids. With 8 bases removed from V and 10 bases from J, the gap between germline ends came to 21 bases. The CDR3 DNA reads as TGCAGCACCACGCGCGGAGGGGGCGGAGAGCAGTTCTTC. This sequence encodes CSTTRGGGGEQFF.

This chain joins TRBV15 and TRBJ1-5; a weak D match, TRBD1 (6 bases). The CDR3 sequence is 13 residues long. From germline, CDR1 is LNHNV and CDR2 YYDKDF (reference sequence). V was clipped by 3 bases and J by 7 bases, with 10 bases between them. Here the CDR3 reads CATSRRGRQPQHF. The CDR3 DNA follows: TGTGCCACCAGCAGGAGGGGGAGGCAGCCCCAGCATTTT.

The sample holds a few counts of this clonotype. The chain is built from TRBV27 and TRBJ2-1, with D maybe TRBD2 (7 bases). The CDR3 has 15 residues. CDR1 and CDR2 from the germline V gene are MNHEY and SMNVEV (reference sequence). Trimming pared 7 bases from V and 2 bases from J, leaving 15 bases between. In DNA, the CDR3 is TGTGCCAGCACCCAAGGGGGGGCTCCCTACAATGAGCAGTTCTTC. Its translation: CASTQGGAPYNEQFF.

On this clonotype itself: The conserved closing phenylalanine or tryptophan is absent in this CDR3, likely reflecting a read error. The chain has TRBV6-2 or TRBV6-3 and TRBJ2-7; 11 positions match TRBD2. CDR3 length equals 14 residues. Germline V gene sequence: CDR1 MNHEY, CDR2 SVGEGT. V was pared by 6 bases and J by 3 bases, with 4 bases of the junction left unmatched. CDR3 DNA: TGTGCCAGCAGATTCGGGACTAGCGGCTACGAGCAGTACTTA. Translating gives CASRFGTSGYEQYL.

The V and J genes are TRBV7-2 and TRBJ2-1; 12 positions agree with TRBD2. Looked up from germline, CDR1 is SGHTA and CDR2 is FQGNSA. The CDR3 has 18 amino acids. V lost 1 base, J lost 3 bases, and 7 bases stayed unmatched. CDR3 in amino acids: CASSLVASGGANYNEQFF. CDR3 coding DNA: TGTGCCAGCAGCTTAGTAGCTAGCGGGGGGGCTAACTACAATGAGCAGTTCTTC. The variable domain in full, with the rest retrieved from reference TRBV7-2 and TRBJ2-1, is GAGVSQSPSNKVTEKGKDVELRCDPISGHTALYWYRQSLGQGLEFLIYFQGNSAPDKSGLPSDRFSAERTGGSVSTLTIQRTQQEDSAVYLCASSLVASGGANYNEQFFGPGTRLTVL.

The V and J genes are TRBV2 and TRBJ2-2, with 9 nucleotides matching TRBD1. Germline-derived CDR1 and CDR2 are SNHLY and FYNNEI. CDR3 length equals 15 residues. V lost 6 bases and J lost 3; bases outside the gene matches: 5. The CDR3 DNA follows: TGTGCCAGCAGGAGGGACAGGGAATACACCGGGGAGCTGTTTTTT. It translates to CASRRDREYTGELFF.

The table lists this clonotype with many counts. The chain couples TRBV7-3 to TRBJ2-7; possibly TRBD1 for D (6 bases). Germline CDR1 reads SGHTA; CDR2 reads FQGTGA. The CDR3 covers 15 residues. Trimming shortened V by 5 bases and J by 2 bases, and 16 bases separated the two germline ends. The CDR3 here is CASSPYHTGTYEQYF. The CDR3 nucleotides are TGTGCCAGCAGCCCATATCACACAGGGACCTACGAGCAGTACTTC. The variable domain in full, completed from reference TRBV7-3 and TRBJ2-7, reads GAGVSQTPSNKVTEKGKYVELRCDPISGHTALYWYRQSLGQGPEFLIYFQGTGAADDSGLPNDRFFAVRPEGSVSTLKIQRTERGDSAVYLCASSPYHTGTYEQYFGPGTRLTVT.

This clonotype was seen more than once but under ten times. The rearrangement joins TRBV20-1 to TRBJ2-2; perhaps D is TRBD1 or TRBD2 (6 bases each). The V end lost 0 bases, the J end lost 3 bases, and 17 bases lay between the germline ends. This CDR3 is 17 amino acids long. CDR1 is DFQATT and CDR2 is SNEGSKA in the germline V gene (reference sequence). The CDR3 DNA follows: TGCAGTGCTAGAGATCAGAGGAAGGGGGGCCACACCGGGGAGCTGTTTTTT. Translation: CSARDQRKGGHTGELFF.

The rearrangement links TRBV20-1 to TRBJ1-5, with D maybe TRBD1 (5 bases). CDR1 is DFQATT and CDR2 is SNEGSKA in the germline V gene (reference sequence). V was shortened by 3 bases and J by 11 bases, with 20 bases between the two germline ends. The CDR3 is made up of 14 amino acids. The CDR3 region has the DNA TGCAGTGCTAGCAAAGCCGACAGCGACATAGCCCAGCATTTT. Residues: CSASKADSDIAQHF.

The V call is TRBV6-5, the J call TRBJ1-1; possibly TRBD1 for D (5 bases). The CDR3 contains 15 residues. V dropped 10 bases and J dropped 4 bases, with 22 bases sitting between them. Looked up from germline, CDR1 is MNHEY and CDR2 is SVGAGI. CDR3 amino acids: CATQYGGGAATEAFF. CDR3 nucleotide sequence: TGTGCCACCCAATATGGGGGAGGGGCGGCCACTGAAGCTTTCTTT.

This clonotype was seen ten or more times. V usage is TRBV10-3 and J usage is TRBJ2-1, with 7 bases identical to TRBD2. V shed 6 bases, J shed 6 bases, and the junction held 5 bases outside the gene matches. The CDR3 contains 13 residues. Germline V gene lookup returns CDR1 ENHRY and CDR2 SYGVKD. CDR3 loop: CAIRGTTANEQFF. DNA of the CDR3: TGTGCCATCAGGGGGACTACCGCCAATGAGCAGTTCTTC.

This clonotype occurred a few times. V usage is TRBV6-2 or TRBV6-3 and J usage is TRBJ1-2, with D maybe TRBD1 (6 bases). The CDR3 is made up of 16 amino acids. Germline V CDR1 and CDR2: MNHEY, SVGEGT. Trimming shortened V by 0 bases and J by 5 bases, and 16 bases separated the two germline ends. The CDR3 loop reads CASSYSVDRIDYGYTF. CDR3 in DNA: TGTGCCAGCAGTTACTCTGTTGACAGGATCGATTATGGCTACACCTTC.

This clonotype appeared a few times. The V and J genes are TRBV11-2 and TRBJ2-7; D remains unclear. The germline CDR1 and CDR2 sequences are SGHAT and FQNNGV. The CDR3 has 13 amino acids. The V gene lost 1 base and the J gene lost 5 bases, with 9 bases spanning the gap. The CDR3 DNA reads TGTGCCAGCAGCTTAGGGATATATAACGAGCAGTACTTC. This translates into CASSLGIYNEQYF. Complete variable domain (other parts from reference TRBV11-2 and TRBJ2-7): EAGVAQSPRYKIIEKRQSVAFWCNPISGHATLYWYQQILGQGPKLLIQFQNNGVVDDSQLPKDRFSAERLKGVDSTLKIQPAKLEDSAVYLCASSLGIYNEQYFGPGTRLTVT.

In DNA form, the CDR3 reads TGTGCCAGCAGCTTAGATCCCCCTTCCACAGATACGCAGTATTTT. Its protein product is CASSLDPPSTDTQYF. This chain links TRBV11-2 with TRBJ2-3; D unclear. V lost 0 bases to trimming and J lost 2 bases, with 9 bases between them. Germline values: CDR1 SGHAT, CDR2 FQNNGV. This CDR3 spans 15 amino acids.

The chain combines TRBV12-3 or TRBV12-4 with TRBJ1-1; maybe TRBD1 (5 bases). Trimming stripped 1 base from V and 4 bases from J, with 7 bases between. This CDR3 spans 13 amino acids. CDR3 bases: TGTGCCAGCAGTTTAGGCAGGGCCACTGAAGCTTTCTTT. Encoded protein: CASSLGRATEAFF.

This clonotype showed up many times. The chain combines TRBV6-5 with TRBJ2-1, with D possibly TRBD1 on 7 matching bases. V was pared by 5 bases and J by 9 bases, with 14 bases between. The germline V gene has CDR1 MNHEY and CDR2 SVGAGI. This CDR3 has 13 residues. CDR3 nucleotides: TGTGCCAGCAGTGCCCTTCAGGGGGGTGAGCAGTTCTTC. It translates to CASSALQGGEQFF.

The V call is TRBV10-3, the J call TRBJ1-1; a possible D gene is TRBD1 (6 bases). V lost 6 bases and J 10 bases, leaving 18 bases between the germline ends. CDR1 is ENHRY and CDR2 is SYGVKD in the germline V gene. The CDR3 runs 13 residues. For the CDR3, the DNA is TGTGCCATCAGGGGACACAGATGTCTGGGAGCTTTCTTT. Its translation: CAIRGHRCLGAFF.

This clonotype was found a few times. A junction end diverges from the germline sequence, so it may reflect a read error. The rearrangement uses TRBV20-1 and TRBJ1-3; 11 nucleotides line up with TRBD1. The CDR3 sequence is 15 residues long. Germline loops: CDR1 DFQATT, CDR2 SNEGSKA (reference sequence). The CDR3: CSARGTGGTGNTIYF. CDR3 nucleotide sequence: TGCAGTGCCAGAGGGACAGGGGGAACCGGAAACACCATATATTTT.

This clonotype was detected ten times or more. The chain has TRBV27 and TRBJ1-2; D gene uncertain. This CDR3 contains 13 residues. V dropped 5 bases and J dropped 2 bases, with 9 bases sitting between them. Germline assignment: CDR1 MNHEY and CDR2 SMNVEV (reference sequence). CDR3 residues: CASSHGSNYGYTF. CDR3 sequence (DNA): TGTGCCAGCAGTCACGGGTCCAACTATGGCTACACCTTC.

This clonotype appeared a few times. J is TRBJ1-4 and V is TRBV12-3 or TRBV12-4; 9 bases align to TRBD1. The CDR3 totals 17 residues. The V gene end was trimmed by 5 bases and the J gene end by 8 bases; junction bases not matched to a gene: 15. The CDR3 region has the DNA TGTGCCAGCAGTCCCGGGACAGGGACCGGAAGGGGCGAAAAACTGTTTTTT. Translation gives CASSPGTGTGRGEKLFF.

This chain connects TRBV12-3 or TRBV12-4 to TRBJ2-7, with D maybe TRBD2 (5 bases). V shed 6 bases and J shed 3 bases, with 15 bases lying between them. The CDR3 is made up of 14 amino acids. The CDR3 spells CASRYSGRLYEQYF. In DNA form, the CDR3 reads TGTGCCAGCAGATATTCGGGAAGGCTCTACGAGCAGTACTTC.

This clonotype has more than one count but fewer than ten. CDR3 in amino acids: CSASPILRAGGRNSYNEQFF. The CDR3 nucleotides read TGCAGTGCTAGCCCAATCCTCAGGGCGGGGGGACGAAACTCCTACAATGAGCAGTTCTTC. The chain is built from TRBV20-1 and TRBJ2-1; 8 bases map to TRBD2. Germline values: CDR1 DFQATT, CDR2 SNEGSKA (reference sequence). The CDR3 is 20 residues long. Unmatched junction bases numbered 19, after V lost 3 bases and J lost 0 bases.